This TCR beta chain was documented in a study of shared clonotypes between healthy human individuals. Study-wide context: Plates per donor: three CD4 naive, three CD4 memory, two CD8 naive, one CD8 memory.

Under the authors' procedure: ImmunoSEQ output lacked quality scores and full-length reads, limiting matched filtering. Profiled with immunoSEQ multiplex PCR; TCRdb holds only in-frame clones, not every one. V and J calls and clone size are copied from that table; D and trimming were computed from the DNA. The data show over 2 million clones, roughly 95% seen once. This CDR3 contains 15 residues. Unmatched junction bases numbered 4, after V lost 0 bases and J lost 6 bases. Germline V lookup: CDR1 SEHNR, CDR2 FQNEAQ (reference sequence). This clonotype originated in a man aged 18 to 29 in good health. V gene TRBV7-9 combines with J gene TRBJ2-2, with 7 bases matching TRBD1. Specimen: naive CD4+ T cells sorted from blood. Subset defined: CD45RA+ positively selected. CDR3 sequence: CASSLALDRPGELFF. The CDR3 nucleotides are TGTGCCAGCAGCTTAGCCTTGGACAGGCCCGGGGAGCTGTTTTTT.